The 30 T cell receptor beta chains presented below share a single source sample, sequenced in a study of cytomegalovirus exposure and HLA in healthy donors. The PCR had 60 Vbeta and 13 Jbeta primers. Clones were sequenced by immunoSEQ multiplex PCR, and TCRdb holds only the in-frame ones, with some missing. The data show about 160,000 clones, with over 75% seen just once and roughly 1.9% held by the top ten. Sequencing was carried out using PBMCs. Receptor source: a human donor in good health.

J is TRBJ1-5 and V is TRBV15, with D maybe TRBD1 (5 bases). The CDR3 is made up of 16 amino acids. CDR1 and CDR2 (germline): LNHNV, YYDKDF (reference sequence). V was trimmed by 5 bases and J by 2 bases, leaving 16 bases between them. The CDR3 protein is CATSFSSFRGNQPQHF. The CDR3 coding sequence is TGTGCCACCAGCTTCTCAAGTTTCAGGGGCAATCAGCCCCAGCATTTT.

The CDR3 DNA follows: TGTGCCAGCAGCCACTGGGGGGGGGATGGCTACGAGCAGTACTTC. It translates to CASSHWGGDGYEQYF. The rearrangement links TRBV7-9 to TRBJ2-7; TRBD2 agrees at 7 bases. Germline V lookup: CDR1 SEHNR, CDR2 FQNEAQ (reference sequence). There are 15 residues in the CDR3. With V trimmed by 5 bases and J by 3 bases, 10 bases remained unmatched.

V is TRBV30 and J is TRBJ2-7; tentative D call: TRBD2 (6 bases). The CDR3 extends over 13 amino acids. Germline-derived CDR1 and CDR2 are GTSNPN and SVGIG (reference sequence). V dropped 3 bases and J dropped 4 bases, with 13 bases sitting between them. DNA of the CDR3: TGTGCCTGGAGCCGGCGACGGGGGTACGAGCAGTACTTC. It translates to CAWSRRRGYEQYF. The whole variable domain, remainder taken from reference TRBV30 and TRBJ2-7, is SQTIHQWPATLVQPVGSPLSLECTVEGTSNPNLYWYRQAAGRGLQLLFYSVGIGQISSEVPQNLSASRPQDRQFILSSKKLLLSDSGFYLCAWSRRRGYEQYFGPGTRLTVT.

This chain uses TRBV6-6 with TRBJ2-5; unclear D gene. The CDR3 has 12 amino acids. V was pared by 4 bases and J by 5 bases, with 8 bases between. Germline V gene data show CDR1 as MNHNY and CDR2 as SVGAGI (reference sequence). CDR3 residues: CASSFVSETQYF. CDR3 nucleotides: TGTGCCAGCAGTTTCGTATCGGAGACCCAGTACTTC.

This chain connects TRBV4-1 to TRBJ1-1; unclear D gene. V lost 4 bases and J 5 bases, leaving 11 bases between the germline ends. CDR3 length equals 13 residues. The germline V gene encodes CDR1 MGHRA and CDR2 YSYEKL. The CDR3 DNA reads TGCGCCAGCAGCCTAGTGATCGGGACTGAAGCTTTCTTT. This codes for CASSLVIGTEAFF.

For this clone: Different DNA sequences within this sample yield the same CDR3. This chain joins TRBV29-1 and TRBJ1-1, with TRBD1 as a possible D gene (5 bases). This CDR3 spans 13 amino acids. CDR1 and CDR2 from the germline V gene are SQVTM and ANQGSEA. Trimming removed 6 bases from V and 0 bases from J, with 11 bases in between. This chain's CDR3 is CSVAGRLNTEAFF. The CDR3 DNA sequence: TGCAGCGTGGCGGGACGGCTGAACACTGAAGCTTTCTTT.

Concerning this clone: Germline is not matched at one junction end, which may reflect a read error. V and J are TRBV4-3 and TRBJ1-2; D gene unclear. The CDR3 is made up of 14 amino acids. Germline V gene lookup returns CDR1 LGHNA and CDR2 YSLEER. The CDR3 DNA reads as TGCGCCAGCAGCCAAGATTGGCAGAACCATGGCCACACCTTC. Translating gives CASSQDWQNHGHTF.

The V and J genes are TRBV5-6 and TRBJ2-1, with D unclear. The V gene's germline CDR1 is SGHDT and CDR2 YYEEEE. CDR3 length: 17 residues. V gave up 3 bases and J gave up 7 bases, with 23 bases separating them. In nucleotides, the CDR3 is TGTGCCAGCAGCTCTCAGCTGAGCGTTATGATCAAGAATGAGCAGTTCTTC. Protein sequence: CASSSQLSVMIKNEQFF.

This clone was found a few times. The V call is TRBV5-1, the J call TRBJ1-6, with D perhaps matching TRBD1 (6 bases). Germline V gene sequence: CDR1 SGHRS, CDR2 YFSETQ. Between the trimmed V and J ends, which lost 0 bases and 5 bases, there was a span of 12 bases. The CDR3 consists of 16 residues. The CDR3 DNA reads TGCGCCAGCAGCTTGGACACAGGGCACGATAATTCACCCCTCCACTTT. It codes for CASSLDTGHDNSPLHF.

V usage is TRBV14 and J usage is TRBJ2-5; 7 bases fit TRBD2. Germline V CDR1 and CDR2: SGHDN, FVKESK. CDR3 length: 16 amino acids. The V and J ends lost 1 base and 5 bases, in that order; junction bases with no gene match: 10. The chain's CDR3 is CASSQGLPGGLETQYF. In nucleotides, the CDR3 is TGTGCCAGCAGCCAAGGGCTTCCGGGGGGTTTGGAGACCCAGTACTTC.

As concerns this clone: At one of its ends the junction is not consistent with the germline gene, which may arise from a read error. This sequence joins TRBV4-2 and TRBJ2-7; D is uncertain. The CDR3 is made up of 13 amino acids. Per germline, CDR1 LGHNA and CDR2 YNFKEQ. The CDR3 loop is CASSQDLYYEQYF. The DNA of the CDR3 is TGTGCCAGCAGCCAAGATTTATACTACGAACAGTACTTC.

J is TRBJ2-2 and V is TRBV5-6, with D tentatively TRBD2 (6 bases). This CDR3 region has 16 residues. The germline CDR1 and CDR2 sequences are SGHDT and YYEEEE. Between the trimmed V and J ends, which lost 7 bases and 6 bases, there was a span of 22 bases. CDR3 amino acids: CASSPIGGSTAGELFF. The CDR3 region has the DNA TGTGCCAGCTCCCCAATTGGAGGGAGTACGGCCGGGGAGCTGTTTTTT.

This chain links TRBV7-9 with TRBJ2-6; a weak D match, TRBD1 (6 bases). The CDR3 extends over 16 amino acids. Germline CDR1 reads SEHNR; CDR2 reads FQNEAQ (reference sequence). The V end lost 7 bases, the J end lost 0 bases, and 13 bases lay between the germline ends. The CDR3 DNA sequence: TGTGCCAGCATCCGACAGGAACTCTCTGGGGCCAACGTCCTGACTTTC. Amino acid sequence: CASIRQELSGANVLTF.

V usage is TRBV15 and J usage is TRBJ1-2; 9 bases match TRBD1. The CDR3 extends over 15 amino acids. Germline assignment: CDR1 LNHNV and CDR2 YYDKDF (reference sequence). J lost 6 bases, V lost 9 bases, and 14 bases had no gene match. CDR3 sequence reads: CATRRRTGDRDGYTF. The CDR3 coding sequence is TGTGCCACGAGGCGTCGGACAGGGGATAGGGATGGCTACACCTTC. The full variable domain, rest sourced from reference TRBV15 and TRBJ1-2, is DAMVIQNPRYQVTQFGKPVTLSCSQTLNHNVMYWYQQKSSQAPKLLFHYYDKDFNNEADTPDNFQSRRPNTSFCFLDIRSPGLGDTAMYLCATRRRTGDRDGYTFGSGTRLTVV.

This clone turned up a few times. At one end the junction does not follow the germline gene, possibly because of a read error. The chain couples TRBV13 to TRBJ1-1; 9 bases map to TRBD1. Germline V gene data show CDR1 as PRHDT and CDR2 as FYEKMQ (reference sequence). The CDR3 consists of 13 residues. The DNA of the CDR3 is TGTGCCAGCAGTTCCGGGACAGGGATTCCAGGCGTCTTT. This codes for CASSSGTGIPGVF.

Only a few counts were recorded for this clone. The chain is built from TRBV19 and TRBJ1-2; D is possibly TRBD1 (5 bases). Per germline, CDR1 LNHDA and CDR2 SQIVND (reference sequence). This CDR3 spans 13 amino acids. Trimming removed 6 bases from V and 2 bases from J, with 10 bases in between. CDR3 protein: CASRPQANYGYTF. The CDR3 DNA reads TGTGCCAGTAGGCCACAGGCCAACTATGGCTACACCTTC. Looking up the rest from reference TRBV19 and TRBJ1-2 gives the full variable domain: DGGITQSPKYLFRKEGQNVTLSCEQNLNHDAMYWYRQDPGQGLRLIYYSQIVNDFQKGDIAEGYSVSREKKESFPLTVTSAQKNPTAFYLCASRPQANYGYTFGSGTRLTVV.

The chain has TRBV7-2 and TRBJ2-5; TRBD1 matches at 10 bases. Looked up from germline, CDR1 is SGHTA and CDR2 is FQGNSA. V lost 1 base, J lost 5 bases, and 4 bases stayed unmatched. CDR3 length equals 15 residues. As DNA, the CDR3 is TGTGCCAGCAGCTTAGTAGGGACAGGGGAGGAGACCCAGTACTTC. Translation: CASSLVGTGEETQYF.

This clone was counted only a few times. The chain recombines TRBV6-1 with TRBJ1-5, with D possibly TRBD1 on 5 matching bases. Trimming cost V 7 bases and J 1 base, with 14 bases left between them. The germline V gene has CDR1 MNHNS and CDR2 SASEGT. The CDR3 extends over 15 amino acids. CDR3 in DNA: TGTGCCAGCAAAACAGACAGTAGAAGCAATCAGCCCCAGCATTTT. This translates into CASKTDSRSNQPQHF.

As to this clone: At one of its ends the junction is not consistent with the germline gene, which may arise from a read error. The sample carries other DNA sequences with the same CDR3. This sequence joins TRBV6-6 and TRBJ1-6; a possible D gene is TRBD1 (5 bases). This CDR3 region has 16 residues. CDR1 is MNHNY and CDR2 is SVGAGI in the germline V gene (reference sequence). The DNA of the CDR3 is TGTGCCAGCAGTTACCGACAGAGCTCCTATAATTCACCCCTCCACTTC. As protein: CASSYRQSSYNSPLHF.

The gene calls are TRBV2 and TRBJ1-4; 8 bases agree with TRBD1. The junction had 2 bases not matched to a gene; V was cut back by 1 base and J by 4 bases. CDR1 is SNHLY, CDR2 FYNNEI, per germline. The CDR3 runs to 15 residues. This chain's CDR3 is CASSEEGQGNEKLFF. The DNA of the CDR3 is TGTGCCAGCAGTGAAGAAGGACAGGGTAATGAAAAACTGTTTTTT.

V usage is TRBV13 and J usage is TRBJ2-7; D uncertain. Germline CDR1 and CDR2: PRHDT and FYEKMQ (reference sequence). The CDR3 length is 13 residues. Trimming removed 3 bases from V and 3 bases from J, with 9 bases in between. The CDR3, as DNA: TGTGCCAGCAGCTTTAGCTCTCGCTACGAGCAGTACTTC. It translates to CASSFSSRYEQYF.

In this sample, this clone turned up once. This chain joins TRBV18 and TRBJ2-5; TRBD2 might be the D (7 bases). With 8 bases removed from V and 9 bases from J, the gap between germline ends came to 25 bases. Looked up from germline, CDR1 is KGHSH and CDR2 is LQKENI. The CDR3 loop spans 15 amino acids. The CDR3 DNA reads as TGTGCCAGCAGGCGGACCGGGGGGCAAGAGAGGGCCCAGTACTTC. Translated: CASRRTGGQERAQYF. Full variable domain (remainder filled in from reference TRBV18 and TRBJ2-5): NAGVMQNPRHLVRRRGQEARLRCSPMKGHSHVYWYRQLPEEGLKFMVYLQKENIIDESGMPKERFSAEFPKEGPSILRIQQVVRGDSAAYFCASRRTGGQERAQYFGPGTRLLVL.

This clone was counted only a few times. The rearrangement uses TRBV2 and TRBJ2-7, with D tentatively TRBD2 (5 bases). V gave up 2 bases and J gave up 4 bases, with 15 bases separating them. CDR1 is SNHLY, CDR2 FYNNEI, per germline. This CDR3 has 15 residues. CDR3 sequence reads: CASSELGRREYEQYF. The CDR3 nucleotides are TGTGCCAGCAGTGAATTAGGAAGACGGGAATACGAGCAGTACTTC. Together with reference TRBV2 and TRBJ2-7, the CDR3 gives the full variable domain: EPEVTQTPSHQVTQMGQEVILRCVPISNHLYFYWYRQILGQKVEFLVSFYNNEISEKSEIFDDQFSVERPDGSNFTLKIRSTKLEDSAMYFCASSELGRREYEQYFGPGTRLTVT.

This clone was recorded only once. The chain carries TRBV6-4 and TRBJ1-5, with TRBD1 identical over 8 bases. Trimming removed 2 bases from V and 0 bases from J; junction bases left unmatched: 6. Germline CDR1 and CDR2: MRHNA and SNTAGT. The CDR3 covers 17 residues. The CDR3 coding sequence is TGTGCCAGCAGTGACCATGGGACAGGCTGTAGCAATCAGCCCCAGCATTTT. Translation gives CASSDHGTGCSNQPQHF.

This chain uses TRBV19 with TRBJ2-2; 8 bases fit TRBD2. The CDR3 sequence is 14 residues long. Looked up from germline, CDR1 is LNHDA and CDR2 is SQIVND (reference sequence). The V gene end was trimmed by 7 bases and the J gene end by 1 base; junction bases not matched to a gene: 2. The CDR3 region has the DNA TGTGCCAGTATGCTAGCGGGGAACACCGGGGAGCTGTTTTTT. It is translated as CASMLAGNTGELFF.

The CDR3 bases are TGCGCCAGCAGCATAGACGGACAGGGCGGCAATCAGCCCCAGCATTTT. This codes for CASSIDGQGGNQPQHF. This rearrangement joins TRBV5-1 to TRBJ1-5; 8 nucleotides match TRBD1. With 4 bases clipped from V and 2 bases from J, the junction kept 8 bases outside the gene matches. The germline gives CDR1 SGHRS, CDR2 YFSETQ. The CDR3 contains 16 residues.

The J gene is TRBJ2-3, the V gene TRBV5-4; 11 bases line up with TRBD2. Germline trimming cut 4 bases from V and 3 bases from J; bases unmatched to any gene: 4. The CDR3 consists of 15 residues. CDR1 SGHNT and CDR2 YYREEE come from the germline V gene (reference sequence). The DNA of the CDR3 is TGTGCCAGCAGCCTCAGACTAGCGGGGACAGATACGCAGTATTTT. As protein: CASSLRLAGTDTQYF.

This chain joins TRBV19 and TRBJ1-5; 8 positions match TRBD1. The germline V gene encodes CDR1 LNHDA and CDR2 SQIVND (reference sequence). V shed 4 bases and J 4 bases; nucleotides not matched to a gene: 15. This CDR3 region has 18 residues. CDR3 nucleotides: TGTGCCAGTAGTACCGACAGGGGAGGCCTTTACCTTAATCAGCCCCAGCATTTT. The encoded protein is CASSTDRGGLYLNQPQHF. Supplemented by reference TRBV19 and TRBJ1-5, the full variable domain reads DGGITQSPKYLFRKEGQNVTLSCEQNLNHDAMYWYRQDPGQGLRLIYYSQIVNDFQKGDIAEGYSVSREKKESFPLTVTSAQKNPTAFYLCASSTDRGGLYLNQPQHFGDGTRLSIL.

The chain links TRBV7-3 to TRBJ2-7, with no clear D. V lost 5 bases to trimming and J lost 4 bases, with 15 bases between them. The CDR3 is made up of 14 amino acids. CDR1 and CDR2 from the germline V gene are SGHTA and FQGTGA. In nucleotides, the CDR3 is TGTGCCAGCAGCCACACCGATAAAGATTACGAGCAGTACTTC. It translates to CASSHTDKDYEQYF.

V gene TRBV12-5 combines with J gene TRBJ2-3, with TRBD2 as a possible D gene (7 bases). V shed 7 bases and J shed 5 bases, with 16 bases lying between them. Germline CDR1 and CDR2: LGHNT and FRNRAP. The CDR3 runs to 14 residues. Written as DNA, the CDR3 is TGTGCTAGTGTCAGAGGGGGGGGTTTAGATACGCAGTATTTT. Translated, it gives CASVRGGGLDTQYF. Using reference TRBV12-5 and TRBJ2-3 for the parts outside the CDR3, the full variable domain is DARVTQTPRHKVTEMGQEVTMRCQPILGHNTVFWYRQTMMQGLELLAYFRNRAPLDDSGMPKDRFSAEMPDATLATLKIQPSEPRDSAVYFCASVRGGGLDTQYFGPGTRLTVL.